Here is one TCR beta chain with its context. Its target antigen remains unknown. No much larger clone exists at a distance of one base, and base qualities are not known. Library generation was performed with the immunoSEQ multiplex PCR assay. For the multiplex PCR, a mixture combining 60 forward primers for TCR Vbeta segments and 13 reverse primers for TCR Jbeta segments was used. A multiplex PCR assay on genomic DNA amplified the CDR3 region of rearranged TCR beta genes. The Illumina HiSeq System was used to sequence the amplified TCR beta libraries as 87-base-pair reads. For the original study's pipeline: Across the roughly 600 repertoires, a later analysis counted approximately 83 million unique TCR beta chains, some 11 million of which were shared by at least two donors. A nearest-neighbor algorithm error-corrected the raw reads and collapsed the reads into unique sequences, merging closely related sequences to remove PCR and sequencing errors. V, D and J gene segments were assigned by aligning CDR3 sequences to IMGT reference sequences. For a sequence to be retained, a match of at least six nucleotides was required to both a V gene segment and a J gene segment. A rearrangement counted as productive if the CDR3 had no stop codons and remained in frame with V and J, and every other rearrangement counted as non-productive. CDR3 was defined according to IMGT convention as the region running from the second conserved V-encoded cysteine to the conserved J-encoded phenylalanine. In an earlier analysis of approximately 500 of the donors, sequences lacking an unambiguous match to a single V gene segment were excluded. An earlier analysis of around 600 of the donors classified V segments as functional when productive rearrangements were above 56.7% and as segregating when the standard deviation between donors was above 5%. A statistical classification framework was built to diagnose cytomegalovirus status from the catalog of TCR beta chain sequences. V and J gene assignment, in a later analysis, came from comparing TCR nucleotide sequences with IMGT/GENE-DB human TR gene sequences. The TCRdist pipeline was used in a later analysis to assign CDR3 sequences and most-parsimonious VDJ recombination scenarios. In a later analysis, each TCR beta chain was defined by its CDR3 amino acid sequence together with its V-gene family, and reads lacking a unique V-gene family were excluded. A later analysis removed 592 highly shared, low-generation-probability nucleotide sequences to deal with suspected cross-contamination and a sequencing artifact. A later analysis calculated a clonal expansion index for each public chain from normalized within-repertoire ranks of inferred template counts. A later analysis computed generation probabilities with a VDJ recombination model fitted to out-of-frame rearrangements, and checked the results against IGoR. Hypergeometric tests were used in a later analysis to score TCR-TCR, TCR-HLA and TCR-CMV co-occurrence, with a repertoire-size bias correction applied to the TCR pairs. False discovery rates were estimated in a later analysis by permuting HLA or CMV assignments 20 times. In a later analysis, co-occurring TCRs were grouped using DBSCAN, with TCRdist sequence similarity added in when clustering inside HLA-allele-positive subsets. Repertoires with fewer than 30,000 or more than 120,000 public chains, plus five repertoires with anomalous nucleotide sharing, were excluded from co-occurrence clustering. What TCRdb holds here is the immuneACCESS table cut down to in-frame rearrangements. Part of the clones is not present; checked against another copy, under half of the missing clones reflect an unresolved V gene, and the others are unexplained. Clone size and V and J calls were adopted from that table, with D and trimming inferred from the DNA. This sample holds around 90,000 clones; approximately 81% were observed only once. The leading ten clones occupy around 3% of the sample.

This entry is derived from a study of cytomegalovirus exposure and HLA in healthy donors (dated by TCRdb to the late 2010s). Describing the broader study: An earlier analysis of several hundred of the donors reported 276 Gb of sequence data and roughly 100 million unique TCR beta sequences from about 180 million T cells. An early release that covered roughly 600 HLA-typed donors contained approximately 300 gigabases of sequencing data and 75 million to 100 million unique TCR sequences. The study used immunosequencing to profile the T cell repertoires of hundreds of subjects and linked those repertoires to cytomegalovirus serostatus. All discovery cohort repertoires had been generated on a single sequencing platform. Along with the 666-subject first cohort, a separate validation cohort of roughly 110 different subjects was used. Donor age, sex, ethnicity and CMV serostatus were collected together with the repertoire data. Across approximately 420 genotyped donors of the cohort, an average of approximately 200,000 unique TCR beta nucleotide sequences per donor were sequenced, and around 20% of those sequences were non-productive. Roughly 5 DR-DQ haplotypes were handled as single units for association and clustering, since linkage in the cohort was strong. The genetic ancestry cluster associated with self-reported Caucasian donors included 81% of the 398 genotyped donors. The study aimed to test whether cataloging public T cell receptors could reveal signatures of past pathogen exposure. Rather than using new phenotypic data, the later analysis identified candidate immune exposures from TCR beta sequences and from how often those sequences occurred across donors. The study combined high-throughput TCR immunosequencing, statistical association of individual TCRs with disease status, and machine learning to predict cytomegalovirus infection status. An earlier analysis of some 500 of the donors used high-throughput TCR beta sequencing to judge whether each TCR beta V gene segment behaved as functional or pseudogenic. A later genetic analysis used genome-wide SNP genotypes for 398 of the 666 donors, treating that subset as a discovery cohort. The number of typed donors differed by locus: about 620-630 for A, B, C, DRB1 and DQB1; approximately 530 for DQA1; over 600 for DPA1; and some 470 for DPB1. HLA typing included class I and class II loci at four-digit resolution. In a later analysis, previously published TCR beta repertoires from 550 to 750 donors were re-analyzed and high-resolution HLA genotyping was added so that TCR occurrence patterns could be studied.

What the authors observed across the whole study: An earlier analysis of 450 to 750 of the donors showed that most TCR beta V segments appeared in productive rearrangements either about 90% or about 30% of the time, which broadly matched IMGT annotations. A further reported finding was that TCR beta sequences accurately predicted the HLA-A and HLA-B alleles for most subjects in the first cohort. In a later analysis, HLA-associated TCR beta chains were found to be more clonally expanded and to have lower generation probabilities than equally common non-associated chains. The study gave a list of more than 150 TCR beta chains associated with cytomegalovirus. HLA typing was unavailable for some donors at each locus, so association tests used only the typed subset. According to the authors, the approach could potentially be generalized to other disease states and immunological phenotypes. A later genetic analysis reported fewer N-insertions in productive TCRs among donors in an Asian-associated ancestry cluster than the roughly 700-donor mean. According to a later analysis, TCR association rates differed among HLA loci, with DRB1 alleles showing the most associated TCRs and HLA-C alleles showing the fewest. The only immune exposure information available for the cohort was CMV serostatus. Most TCR sequences were seen in very few donors, while some public TCRs were found in many individuals. In a later analysis, most CMV-associated TCR beta chains were found to appear HLA-restricted, with HLA associations seemingly driven largely by CMV exposure. Because counts were too low, roughly 17 rarely observed V segments, including chromosome 9 orphons, were left out of the earlier analysis of 500 to 650 of the donors. At a false discovery rate of 0.05, a later analysis linked fewer than 20,000 TCR beta sequences to specific HLA alleles. Assigning TCR associations to individual alleles was difficult when HLA alleles, especially DR and DQ, strongly co-occurred. The classifier was reported to diagnose cytomegalovirus status with high specificity and sensitivity in both the original cohort and the validation cohort. Several of the top co-occurrence clusters appeared to be linked to parvovirus B19, influenza, CMV and Epstein-Barr virus, according to a later analysis. Roughly uniform sequencing depth across donors was assumed in presence/absence analyses, although this assumption may not hold. In a later genetic analysis, a missense DCLRE1C variant was associated with V-gene and J-gene trimming of TCR beta chains, and the association was replicated in an independent cohort. The sequencing pipeline was judged likely to have produced a cluster of highly shared sequence variants as a technical artifact. Linkage disequilibrium might explain the correlated functional status among segregating V segments, but an unknown experimental factor could not be excluded. A few of the identified cytomegalovirus-associated TCR beta chains were confirmed in vitro to be specific for cytomegalovirus antigens. The cohort was sequenced for TCR beta chains only, and without alpha or paired-chain data the features that could be detected were limited.

The cohort comprised several hundred healthy bone marrow donors. Cohort members were all nominally healthy when sampled, although unrecorded immune exposures were likely present. The donor was CMV seropositive and was included in the group of some 290 seropositive cohort members. Each donor provided a peripheral blood sample, and peripheral blood mononuclear cells were used for TCR beta sequencing. Genomic DNA extraction from the blood cell samples was performed with the Qiagen DNeasy Blood Extraction Kit. The clonotype comes from a male donor in good health and CMV-seropositive. Sequenced input: PBMCs.

The CDR3 sequence is CAISQREANNSPLHF. The DNA sequence is as follows: TGTGCCATCAGTCAACGGGAGGCCAATAATTCACCCCTCCACTTT. The chain couples TRBV10-3 to TRBJ1-6, with the D gene uncertain. Trimming costs V 5 bases and J 5 bases, and their ends lie 13 bases apart. Its CDR3 holds 15 amino acids, cysteine through phenylalanine. Left in the record is the CDR3 DNA by itself, 45 bases read in frame from the first base. Per the germline V gene, ENHRY is the CDR1 and SYGVKD is the CDR2.